The clone carrying this T cell receptor (beta chain) was recorded at least ten times. Time point noted: before trial treatment. Along with nivolumab and ipilimumab, donors received aspirin, low-dose cyclophosphamide and low-dose radiotherapy. TRAV- and TRBV-specific primers, spanning alpha and beta chains, primed first-strand cDNA. With a V-primer adapter and a constant-region primer, TCRs were amplified for about 20 PCR cycles. By in vitro transcription, the isolated mRNA was amplified. TCRdb re-analysed the reads in MiXCR, keeping a single row per CDR3 protein. The table records around 65,000 distinct CDR3 sequences, approximately 25% of them present only once. The entry originates in a study of low-dose radiotherapy and immunotherapy resistance in tumors. Overall study context: Participants in Cohort 1 were administered 0.5 Gy per fraction at 2-week intervals, to a cumulative dose of 6.5 Gy. Daily oral aspirin at 300 mg began on cycle 1 day 1 and lasted four cycles.

This CDR3 comprises 14 residues. The V and J ends lost 3 bases and 1 base respectively, with 7 bases between them. CDR1 SGHAT and CDR2 FQNNGV come from the germline V gene. This TCR was sampled from a male donor with rectosigmoid adenocarcinoma. The genes are TRBV11-2 and TRBJ2-1; D is undetermined. The specimen was PBMCs, collected before treatment. The CDR3 coding sequence is TGTGCCAGCAGCTTGGTCAGATCCTACAATGAGCAGTTCTTC. Protein: CASSLVRSYNEQFF.